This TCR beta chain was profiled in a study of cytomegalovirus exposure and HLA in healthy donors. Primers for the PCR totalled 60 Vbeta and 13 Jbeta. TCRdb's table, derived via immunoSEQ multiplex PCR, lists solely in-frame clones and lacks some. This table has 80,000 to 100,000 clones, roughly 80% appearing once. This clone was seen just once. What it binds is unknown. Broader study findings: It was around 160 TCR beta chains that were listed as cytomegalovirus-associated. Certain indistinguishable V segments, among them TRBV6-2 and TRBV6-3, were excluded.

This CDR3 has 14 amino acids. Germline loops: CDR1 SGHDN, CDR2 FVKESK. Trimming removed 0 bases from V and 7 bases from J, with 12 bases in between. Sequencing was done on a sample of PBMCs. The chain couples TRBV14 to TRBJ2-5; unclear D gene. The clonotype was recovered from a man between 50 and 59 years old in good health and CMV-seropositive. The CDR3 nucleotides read TGTGCCAGCAGCCAAGATACGGCGGTCGCGACCCAGTACTTC. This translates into CASSQDTAVATQYF.